This TCR beta chain was profiled in a study of CD4+ T cells in melanoma. Using immunoSEQ multiplex PCR, the repertoire was profiled, and TCRdb retains in-frame clones only, with some absent. The sample has about 14,000 clones, approximately 71% seen once; the top ten hold 18%. Findings and limits, study-wide: In melanoma, neoantigen-specific CD4+ T cells reportedly differed in differentiation state.

Notes on this clone: No antigen is known for it.

Unmatched junction bases numbered 4, after V lost 0 bases and J lost 5 bases. CDR3 length equals 14 residues. Germline CDR1 reads SGHDT; CDR2 reads YYEEEE. The chain couples TRBV5-6 to TRBJ2-5; 7 bases line up with TRBD1. Sequencing was carried out using cells from a culture (not recorded whether cultured in vitro). This receptor was taken from a human donor with melanoma. CDR3 protein: CASSLGTRGETQYF. For the CDR3, the DNA is TGTGCCAGCAGCTTGGGGACCAGGGGGGAGACCCAGTACTTC. Full variable domain (remainder filled in from reference TRBV5-6 and TRBJ2-5): DAGVTQSPTHLIKTRGQQVTLRCSPKSGHDTVSWYQQALGQGPQFIFQYYEEEERQRGNFPDRFSGHQFPNYSSELNVNALLLGDSALYLCASSLGTRGETQYFGPGTRLLVL.